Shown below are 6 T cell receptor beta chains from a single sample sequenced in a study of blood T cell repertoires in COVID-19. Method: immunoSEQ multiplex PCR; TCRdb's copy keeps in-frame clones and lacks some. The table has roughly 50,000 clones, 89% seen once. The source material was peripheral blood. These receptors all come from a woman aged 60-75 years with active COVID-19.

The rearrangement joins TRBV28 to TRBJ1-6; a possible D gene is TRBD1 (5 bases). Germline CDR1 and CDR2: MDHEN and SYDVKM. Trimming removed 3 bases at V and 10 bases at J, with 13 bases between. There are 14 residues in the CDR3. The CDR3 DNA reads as TGTGCCAGCAGTTTTAGCAGGGTGATCTCACCCCTCCACTTT. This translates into CASSFSRVISPLHF. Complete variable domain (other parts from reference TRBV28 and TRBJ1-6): DVKVTQSSRYLVKRTGEKVFLECVQDMDHENMFWYRQDPGLGLRLIYFSYDVKMKEKGDIPEGYSVSREKKERFSLILESASTNQTSMYLCASSFSRVISPLHFGNGTRLTVT.

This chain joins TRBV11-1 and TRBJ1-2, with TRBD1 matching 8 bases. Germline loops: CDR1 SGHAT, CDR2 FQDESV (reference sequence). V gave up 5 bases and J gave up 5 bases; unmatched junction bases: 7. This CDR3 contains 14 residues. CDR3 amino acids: CASSQVGQAYGYTF. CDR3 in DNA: TGTGCCAGCAGCCAAGTGGGACAGGCGTATGGCTACACCTTC.

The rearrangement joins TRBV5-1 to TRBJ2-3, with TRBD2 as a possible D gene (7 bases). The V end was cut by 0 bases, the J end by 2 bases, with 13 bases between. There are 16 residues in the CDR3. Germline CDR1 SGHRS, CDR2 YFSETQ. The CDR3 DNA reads TGCGCCAGCAGCTTGGTGGGGGGGCGATTCACAGATACGCAGTATTTT. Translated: CASSLVGGRFTDTQYF.

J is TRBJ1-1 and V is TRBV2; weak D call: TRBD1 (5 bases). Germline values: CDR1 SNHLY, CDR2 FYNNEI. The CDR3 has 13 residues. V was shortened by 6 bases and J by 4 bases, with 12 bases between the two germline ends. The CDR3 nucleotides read TGTGCCAGCAGACAGGACCAGCTCACTGAAGCTTTCTTT. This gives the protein CASRQDQLTEAFF.

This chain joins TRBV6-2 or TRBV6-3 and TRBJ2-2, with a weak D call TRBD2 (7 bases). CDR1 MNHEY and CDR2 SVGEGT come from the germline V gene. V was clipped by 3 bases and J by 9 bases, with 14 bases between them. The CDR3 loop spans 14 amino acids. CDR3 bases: TGTGCCAGCAGTTATGCCGGGGGGCTGTGGGAGCTGTTTTTT. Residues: CASSYAGGLWELFF.

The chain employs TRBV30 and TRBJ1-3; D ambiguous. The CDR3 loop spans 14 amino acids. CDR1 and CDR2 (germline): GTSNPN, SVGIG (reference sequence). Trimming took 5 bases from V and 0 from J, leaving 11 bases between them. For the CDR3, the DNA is TGTGCCTGGGATTCAGCGGTCTCTGGAAACACCATATATTTT. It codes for CAWDSAVSGNTIYF.